Below, one T cell receptor (beta chain) is given with its context. Its antigen target is currently unknown. No base quality information exists; no much larger clone differs at one position. The data belong to a study of the immune and genomic landscape of osteosarcoma (dated by TCRdb to 2019 to 2021). Background on the whole study: The overall cohort was composed of 48 pediatric and adult patients with high-grade osteosarcoma, and a median age at diagnosis of 27 years (range roughly 5-85) was recorded. The cohort was enriched for poor-risk disease, as unfavorable pathologic response to standard therapy was shown in about 73% of the cohort and roughly 70% of the cohort were deceased. Patients in the overall cohort were roughly 65% male, and more than 70% presented with localized disease at diagnosis. To define immunogenic potential, the study profiled osteosarcoma specimens using whole genome, RNA and T-cell receptor sequencing along with immunohistochemistry and reverse phase protein arrays. To characterize the osteosarcoma immunogenomic landscape, TCR sequencing results were integrated with transcriptome, protein array and immunostaining data. The goal of the study was to explain why immune checkpoint inhibitors show limited clinical activity in osteosarcoma. Each of a few patients provided a couple of samples from the same tumor site.

The CDR3, from cysteine to phenylalanine, totals 14 residues. Only the CDR3 part of the read is kept: 42 bases, read in frame from the first base. Reading the germline V gene gives CDR1 SGHAT and CDR2 FQNNGV. V drops 3 bases and J drops 3 bases, leaving 12 bases in between. The ImmunoSEQ Assay (Adaptive Biotechnologies) was used to immunosequence the CDR3 regions of the TCR beta chain. Under the source paper's analysis protocol: The ImmunoSEQ Analyzer platform was used to export TCRB rearrangements, read counts, read proportions and gene usage. T-cell clonality was calculated on productive rearrangements as 1 minus Pielou's evenness. Clonal space homeostasis binned clonotypes as rare, small, medium, large or hyperexpanded (0.01 to 1 of the repertoire). TCR productive clonality was compared across immune clusters C1, C2 and C3 using the Wilcoxon rank sum test. TCRdb stores this immuneACCESS table with in-frame sequences only. Part of the clones is absent; in the studies checked, under half of the shortfall reflects unresolved V genes, and no reason is known for the rest. The D gene and trimming were derived from the DNA, and the V and J assignments and clone size from that table. Within this sample are about 10,000 clones, with about two thirds of them counted one time only. The ten largest account for roughly a sixth of the sample.

Results and caveats for the whole study, not just this receptor: Higher TCR productive clonality was observed in the immune-hot C3 cluster than in the cold C1 cluster, although TCR productive clonality remained low overall. Clonality benchmarks came from external normal skin and healthy peripheral blood data rather than matched normal tissue. Because osteosarcoma is rare and all possible samples were collected, sample size was not determined by any statistical method. Alongside the frozen tumor specimens, matched blood was collected from only a couple of patients. Productive TCR clonality was low overall, averaging around 0.1 with a maximum of about 0.3, suggesting limited T-cell clonal expansion. In five cases, the repertoire was dominated by a single hyperexpanded clone, and fewer than 100 T-cell clonotypes were detected in all five cases.

Specimens were post-treatment primary, local recurrence and metastasis tumors from poor-prognosis patients. This chain is built from TRBV11-2 and TRBJ2-7; the D gene cannot be resolved beyond TRBD1 or TRBD2, each matching 5 bases. Sequencing used osteosarcoma tumor tissue from the lung. This TCR was recovered from a human donor with osteosarcoma. The CDR3 in this case is CASSLRDQYYEQYF. Read as DNA, the sequence is TGTGCCAGCAGCTTGAGGGACCAATACTACGAGCAGTACTTC.